A single sample gave rise to the 21 T cell receptor beta chains below, sequenced in a study of CXCR3-negative and CXCR3-positive naive CD8 T cells. All TRB cDNA libraries came from 5' RACE performed with UMI labels. Reanalyzing the 5' RACE reads, TCRdb keeps one entry per CDR3 protein, without DNA. This sample's table has tens of thousands of distinct CDR3 sequences. The sample consisted of naive CXCR3- CD8+ T cells from blood. Subset here: CD45RO-CCR7+CD27+CD95- naive CD8+ T cells lacking CXCR3 (TNR3-). Receptor source: a human donor in good health. Some clones in this sample may be carry-over from other donors' samples.

The chain carries TRBV11-2 and TRBJ1-1; TCRdb designates TRBD1, a call that cannot be tested without DNA. This CDR3 is built from 13 residues. Germline assignment: CDR1 SGHAT and CDR2 FQNNGV. CDR3 amino acids: CASSLTPSLEAFF.

This chain links TRBV3-1 with TRBJ2-3; as DNA is missing, the TRBD2 call by TCRdb cannot be tested. Per the germline V gene, CDR1 is LGHDT and CDR2 is YNNKEL (reference sequence). This CDR3 region has 18 residues. CDR3 sequence: CASSQEGPLAGDTDTQYF.

This rearrangement joins TRBV13 to TRBJ2-5; TCRdb outputs TRBD2, but without DNA this stays unchecked. The CDR3 length is 17 residues. Germline-derived CDR1 and CDR2 are PRHDT and FYEKMQ (reference sequence). CDR3 loop: CASSSTEAGLAGQTQYF.

The chain links TRBV12-3 or TRBV12-4 to TRBJ2-1; TCRdb picks TRBD1, but there is no DNA to check that call. There are 12 residues in the CDR3. This chain's CDR3 is CASTNGGGEQFF.

V is TRBV2 and J is TRBJ2-7. The CDR3 length is 14 residues. CDR1 is SNHLY and CDR2 is FYNNEI in the germline V gene. CDR3 in amino acids: CASSEWGTSYEQYF.

The rearrangement uses TRBV7-6 and TRBJ2-7; the TCRdb D gene call, TRBD1, has no DNA to confirm it. The CDR3 contains 17 residues. Germline V gene lookup returns CDR1 SGHVS and CDR2 FNYEAQ. Here the CDR3 reads CASSLELQGVSIHEQYF. Full variable domain (missing parts from reference TRBV7-6 and TRBJ2-7): GAGVSQSPRYKVTKRGQDVALRCDPISGHVSLYWYRQALGQGPEFLTYFNYEAQQDKSGLPNDRFSAERPEGSISTLTIQRTEQRDSAMYRCASSLELQGVSIHEQYFGPGTRLTVT.

Here the CDR3 reads CSVEGGSGANVLTF. V and J are TRBV29-1 and TRBJ2-6. This CDR3 region has 14 residues. Germline V gives CDR1 SQVTM, CDR2 ANQGSEA.

V usage is TRBV12-3 or TRBV12-4 and J usage is TRBJ2-7; TCRdb returns TRBD2, unconfirmable since there is no DNA. The CDR3 has 13 residues. CDR3 region: CASARALDYEQYF.

The chain carries TRBV28 and TRBJ2-1; absent DNA, TCRdb's TRBD2 call cannot be checked. This CDR3 region has 18 residues. Germline loops: CDR1 MDHEN, CDR2 SYDVKM. The CDR3 loop reads CASRSIRLLAGVTNEQFF.

The gene calls are TRBV13 and TRBJ2-7; TCRdb indicates TRBD2, and absent DNA this call remains unverified. CDR1 and CDR2 from the germline V gene are PRHDT and FYEKMQ (reference sequence). The CDR3 is 15 residues long. CDR3 sequence reads: CASSFRSGGSYEQYF.

The chain joins TRBV20-1 to TRBJ2-7; with no DNA, the TCRdb D assignment of TRBD1 cannot be verified. The CDR3 loop spans 14 amino acids. CDR1 DFQATT and CDR2 SNEGSKA come from the germline V gene (reference sequence). CDR3 residues: CSARDSDRIYEQYF.

The chain recombines TRBV7-2 with TRBJ2-3. The CDR3 sequence is 14 residues long. The germline V gene has CDR1 SGHTA and CDR2 FQGNSA. CDR3 amino acids: CASSLVLSTDTQYF. Together with reference TRBV7-2 and TRBJ2-3, the CDR3 gives the full variable domain: GAGVSQSPSNKVTEKGKDVELRCDPISGHTALYWYRQSLGQGLEFLIYFQGNSAPDKSGLPSDRFSAERTGGSVSTLTIQRTQQEDSAVYLCASSLVLSTDTQYFGPGTRLTVL.

The CDR3 is CASSTVAGKQETQYF. The chain links TRBV7-7 to TRBJ2-5; as DNA is missing, the TRBD2 call by TCRdb cannot be tested. There are 15 residues in the CDR3. CDR1 and CDR2 from the germline V gene are SSHAT and FNYEAQ (reference sequence). Looking up the rest from reference TRBV7-7 and TRBJ2-5 gives the full variable domain: GAGVSQSPRYKVTKRGQDVTLRCDPISSHATLYWYQQALGQGPEFLTYFNYEAQPDKSGLPSDRFSAERPEGSISTLTIQRTEQRDSAMYRCASSTVAGKQETQYFGPGTRLLVL.

This chain connects TRBV7-2 to TRBJ2-7; the D gene TCRdb calls, TRBD1, cannot be checked with no DNA. CDR1 SGHTA and CDR2 FQGNSA come from the germline V gene. This CDR3 contains 14 residues. This chain's CDR3 is CASSLWDRGGEQYF.

The chain employs TRBV13 and TRBJ1-2; TCRdb's D call, TRBD1, is unchecked because there is no DNA. This CDR3 has 14 residues. In germline, CDR1 is PRHDT, CDR2 FYEKMQ (reference sequence). CDR3 in amino acids: CASSLGTVSYGYTF. Looking up the rest from reference TRBV13 and TRBJ1-2 gives the full variable domain: AAGVIQSPRHLIKEKRETATLKCYPIPRHDTVYWYQQGPGQDPQFLISFYEKMQSDKGSIPDRFSAQQFSDYHSELNMSSLELGDSALYFCASSLGTVSYGYTFGSGTRLTVV.

V gene TRBV7-2 combines with J gene TRBJ2-3; TCRdb reports TRBD2, a call that lacks DNA to check it against. The CDR3 loop spans 19 amino acids. CDR1 SGHTA and CDR2 FQGNSA come from the germline V gene. CDR3 loop: CASSSKPLEELAGYDTQYF.

The chain joins TRBV29-1 to TRBJ2-2; TCRdb proposes TRBD2, but this gene call is untestable without DNA. This CDR3 contains 18 residues. Germline V gene lookup returns CDR1 SQVTM and CDR2 ANQGSEA. CDR3 loop: CSVLSSGASGTNTGELFF.

V usage is TRBV28 and J usage is TRBJ2-7; the D call of TRBD1 rests on TCRdb alone, since no DNA is present to check it. Germline V CDR1 and CDR2: MDHEN, SYDVKM. The CDR3 is 16 residues long. CDR3 region: CASSFFPTGGAYEQYF.

The V gene is TRBV29-1, the J gene TRBJ2-7; as DNA is missing, the TRBD1 call by TCRdb cannot be tested. The CDR3 sequence is 14 residues long. Germline CDR1 SQVTM, CDR2 ANQGSEA. The CDR3 loop is CSVEVYGTAYEQYF.

The V and J genes are TRBV7-9 and TRBJ2-7; the TCRdb call, TRBD2, lacks DNA for checking. The germline V gene encodes CDR1 SEHNR and CDR2 FQNEAQ (reference sequence). This CDR3 is built from 14 residues. CDR3 loop: CASSFRAASYEQYF.

The chain is built from TRBV28 and TRBJ2-3; TCRdb's assignment of TRBD1 cannot be checked, as there is no DNA. There are 14 residues in the CDR3. The V gene's germline CDR1 is MDHEN and CDR2 SYDVKM. This CDR3 is CASSLGQGTDTQYF.